One and the same sample provided the 30 T cell receptor beta chains below, sequenced in a study of blood T cell repertoires in COVID-19. Repertoires were generated with immunoSEQ multiplex PCR, while TCRdb's copy carries only in-frame clones and drops some. The sample includes about 75,000 clones, about 90% of them seen just once. Input material: peripheral blood. The receptors come from a human donor in a cohort sampled during active COVID-19.

The V and J genes are TRBV7-9 and TRBJ1-4; D gene uncertain. The CDR3 is 16 residues long. Trimming shortened V by 6 bases and J by 3 bases, and 17 bases separated the two germline ends. Per the germline V gene, CDR1 is SEHNR and CDR2 is FQNEAQ (reference sequence). CDR3 protein: CASRPIHTAANEKLFF. CDR3 coding DNA: TGTGCCAGCAGGCCTATCCACACGGCGGCTAATGAAAAACTGTTTTTT.

The chain uses TRBV12-1 and TRBJ2-1; TRBD2 is the table's D call, not checked against the DNA. TRBV12-1 is termed a pseudogene. The CDR3 loop spans 16 amino acids. The CDR3 reads CASSPRRGGSYNEQFF. The CDR3 DNA is TGTGCCAGCAGCCCCCGAAGGGGGGGAAGCTACAATGAGCAGTTCTTC.

This clone was found once. The chain has TRBV21-1 and TRBJ2-2; TRBD1 is the table's D call and was not checked against the DNA. TRBV21-1 is recorded as a pseudogene. The CDR3 is 14 amino acids. CDR3 region: CASSRCRGTGELFF. The CDR3 nucleotides are TGTGCCAGCAGCAGATGCAGGGGCACCGGGGAGCTGTTTTTT.

This clone showed up just a few times. The chain joins TRBV10-3 to TRBJ1-2; D is undetermined. Trimming shortened V by 5 bases and J by 1 base, and 14 bases separated the two germline ends. Per the germline V gene, CDR1 is ENHRY and CDR2 is SYGVKD. The CDR3 spans 15 residues. As DNA, the CDR3 is TGTGCCATCAGTCGACATGGGAGAAGTAACTATGGCTACACCTTC. Translation: CAISRHGRSNYGYTF.

This chain connects TRBV28 to TRBJ2-5; weak D call: TRBD2 (5 bases). The V end was cut by 5 bases, the J end by 2 bases, with 21 bases between. This CDR3 is 17 amino acids long. Per germline, CDR1 MDHEN and CDR2 SYDVKM. The CDR3: CASSEGRRAPHQETQYF. The DNA of the CDR3 is TGTGCCAGCAGTGAGGGTCGAAGGGCGCCCCATCAAGAGACCCAGTACTTC.

The chain employs TRBV7-2 and TRBJ2-3, with TRBD2 identical over 13 bases. The CDR3 is 18 amino acids. Germline trimming cut 1 base from V and 8 bases from J; bases unmatched to any gene: 12. Germline-derived CDR1 and CDR2 are SGHTA and FQGNSA. CDR3: CASSLDEKTSGRWVTQYF. CDR3 nucleotides: TGTGCCAGCAGCTTAGATGAGAAGACTAGCGGGAGGTGGGTTACGCAGTATTTT.

The rearrangement uses TRBV28 and TRBJ1-2; maybe TRBD1 (6 bases). Germline CDR1 MDHEN, CDR2 SYDVKM. Trimming left V 4 bases short and J 5 bases short, with 17 bases between. This CDR3 spans 15 amino acids. The CDR3 DNA follows: TGTGCCAGCAGTTCACCTGGGGAGGGGGGTTATGGCTACACCTTC. It translates to CASSSPGEGGYGYTF.

This clone showed up just once. The V gene is TRBV13, the J gene TRBJ2-2, with 10 bases lining up with TRBD1. Germline V gene data show CDR1 as PRHDT and CDR2 as FYEKMQ (reference sequence). The CDR3 runs 15 residues. V shed 5 bases, J shed 3 bases, and the junction held 3 bases outside the gene matches. CDR3 sequence (DNA): TGTGCCAGCAGCCCGGGACAGGGGTACACCGGGGAGCTGTTTTTT. Amino acid sequence: CASSPGQGYTGELFF.

The genes are TRBV25-1 and TRBJ1-2, with D maybe TRBD1 (5 bases). The V end was cut by 6 bases, the J end by 2 bases, with 10 bases between. The germline gives CDR1 MGHDK, CDR2 SYGVNS. The CDR3 extends over 13 amino acids. CDR3 in amino acids: CASSIGGNYGYTF. CDR3 bases: TGTGCCAGCAGCATCGGGGGGAACTATGGCTACACCTTC.

The chain carries TRBV5-6 and TRBJ2-7; a weak D match, TRBD1 (5 bases). CDR3 length: 14 amino acids. Trimming shortened V by 2 bases and J by 4 bases, and 13 bases separated the two germline ends. The germline V gene encodes CDR1 SGHDT and CDR2 YYEEEE. The CDR3 protein is CASSFGRVEYEQYF. CDR3 nucleotide sequence: TGTGCCAGCAGCTTTGGCAGGGTCGAGTACGAGCAGTACTTC.

The V and J genes are TRBV10-2 and TRBJ1-6; 8 nucleotides match TRBD1. J gave up 10 bases and V 2 bases, and 10 bases lay outside the gene matches. The CDR3 totals 16 residues. Per germline, CDR1 WSHSY and CDR2 SAAADI. This CDR3 reads CASSETTDRGESPLHF. The CDR3 bases are TGCGCCAGCAGTGAGACCACCGACAGGGGCGAATCACCCCTCCACTTT.

V gene TRBV5-6 combines with J gene TRBJ2-7; D gene uncertain. Germline V gene lookup returns CDR1 SGHDT and CDR2 YYEEEE. This CDR3 has 11 amino acids. V was shortened by 4 bases and J by 4 bases, with 6 bases between the two germline ends. The CDR3 region is CASSNLYEQYF. CDR3 bases: TGTGCCAGCAGCAACCTATACGAGCAGTACTTC.

This clone occurred a few times. CDR3 bases: TGTGCCAGTAAGGACAGTTCCCTCCCCACAGATACGCAGTATTTT. Translating it yields CASKDSSLPTDTQYF. The J gene is TRBJ2-3, the V gene TRBV19, with D possibly TRBD1 on 6 matching bases. The germline V gene has CDR1 LNHDA and CDR2 SQIVND (reference sequence). CDR3 length: 15 amino acids. V lost 7 bases, J lost 2 bases, and 16 bases lay in between.

The chain couples TRBV5-1 to TRBJ1-4; TRBD1 aligns across 8 bases. Per germline, CDR1 SGHRS and CDR2 YFSETQ. This CDR3 is built from 20 residues. Unmatched junction bases numbered 19, after V lost 4 bases and J lost 2 bases. CDR3: CASSPVRTGNLMGTNEKLFF. CDR3 DNA: TGCGCCAGCAGCCCCGTGCGGACAGGGAATTTGATGGGGACTAATGAAAAACTGTTTTTT.

The genes are TRBV27 and TRBJ2-7; 8 nucleotides agree with TRBD1. Germline V lookup: CDR1 MNHEY, CDR2 SMNVEV (reference sequence). Trimming at V came to 7 bases and at J to 4 bases, leaving 12 bases not matched to a gene. The CDR3 runs 15 residues. DNA for the CDR3: TGTGCCAGCACCTCTCTAGGGGACAGGAGGTACGAGCAGTACTTC. Amino acids: CASTSLGDRRYEQYF.

The chain has TRBV27 and TRBJ2-7; perhaps TRBD2 as D (5 bases). Germline CDR1 reads MNHEY; CDR2 reads SMNVEV (reference sequence). This CDR3 comprises 13 residues. With 0 bases removed from V and 7 bases from J, the gap between germline ends came to 10 bases. The CDR3 sequence: CASSLSRGLEQYF. For the CDR3, the DNA is TGTGCCAGCAGTTTATCGCGAGGGTTGGAGCAGTACTTC.

The chain recombines TRBV10-3 with TRBJ1-1; tentative D call: TRBD1 (6 bases). V gave up 8 bases and J gave up 4 bases, with 11 bases separating them. The CDR3 runs to 12 residues. CDR1 is ENHRY, CDR2 SYGVKD, per germline. The CDR3 region has the DNA TGTGCCATCCGGGGGGGGCCCACTGAAGCTTTCTTT. Residues: CAIRGGPTEAFF.

This sequence joins TRBV27 and TRBJ2-3, with 8 bases aligning to TRBD2. Germline V gene sequence: CDR1 MNHEY, CDR2 SMNVEV (reference sequence). V shed 6 bases, J shed 1 base, and the junction held 0 bases outside the gene matches. The CDR3 length is 13 residues. The CDR3 reads CASRTSGTDTQYF. The CDR3 coding sequence is TGTGCCAGCAGGACTAGCGGCACAGATACGCAGTATTTT.

CDR3 loop: CASSLNRGGTEAFF. As DNA, the CDR3 is TGTGCCAGCAGCTTAAACAGGGGAGGCACTGAAGCTTTCTTT. The V and J genes are TRBV7-2 and TRBJ1-1, with 7 bases that match TRBD1. Germline CDR1 and CDR2: SGHTA and FQGNSA. J was trimmed by 4 bases and V by 2 bases; bases with no gene match: 4. The CDR3 length is 14 residues.

The V and J genes are TRBV7-9 and TRBJ2-1; 9 nucleotides agree with TRBD2. CDR1 and CDR2 (germline): SEHNR, FQNEAQ (reference sequence). V shed 4 bases and J 3 bases; nucleotides not matched to a gene: 10. This CDR3 has 17 residues. The CDR3 loop is CASSSPPLAGVYNEQFF. DNA for the CDR3: TGTGCCAGCAGCTCGCCACCCTTAGCGGGAGTCTACAATGAGCAGTTCTTC.

This clone was picked up one time. This chain's CDR3 is CASSQEYNRLPYGYTF. In nucleotides, the CDR3 is TGCGCCAGCAGCCAAGAGTACAACCGACTCCCCTATGGCTACACCTTC. This chain links TRBV4-1 with TRBJ1-2; D remains unclear. CDR1 MGHRA and CDR2 YSYEKL come from the germline V gene. V was trimmed by 0 bases and J by 4 bases, leaving 15 bases between them. CDR3 length equals 16 residues.

The chain carries TRBV5-8 and TRBJ1-4; D remains ambiguous. The CDR3 length is 14 residues. Germline CDR1 is SGHTS and CDR2 is YDEGEE. V was cut by 4 bases and J by 7 bases, with 14 bases left in between. This chain's CDR3 is CASSLSTAGEKLFF. The CDR3 DNA reads as TGTGCCAGCAGCCTCTCCACCGCGGGTGAAAAACTGTTTTTT.

The rearrangement links TRBV19 to TRBJ1-4; D unresolved. Germline V CDR1 and CDR2: LNHDA, SQIVND (reference sequence). This CDR3 is built from 15 residues. V gave up 4 bases and J gave up 0 bases, with 9 bases separating them. The CDR3 sequence is CASSTNIATNEKLFF. CDR3 bases: TGTGCCAGTAGTACCAACATTGCAACTAATGAAAAACTGTTTTTT.

This rearrangement joins TRBV29-1 to TRBJ2-3, with TRBD2 identical over 8 bases. The CDR3 is made up of 14 amino acids. Germline V gives CDR1 SQVTM, CDR2 ANQGSEA. V gave up 3 bases and J gave up 4 bases; unmatched junction bases: 6. The CDR3 bases are TGCAGCGTTGAGGCTAGCGGGCCGGCAGATACGCAGTATTTT. It is translated as CSVEASGPADTQYF.

The chain uses TRBV5-6 and TRBJ1-1; perhaps TRBD1 as D (5 bases). Trimming stripped 1 base from V and 4 bases from J, with 8 bases between. Germline loops: CDR1 SGHDT, CDR2 YYEEEE. The CDR3 runs 13 residues. Written as DNA, the CDR3 is TGTGCCAGCAGCTTGCGGGGGGTCACTGAAGCTTTCTTT. Translated: CASSLRGVTEAFF.

The chain links TRBV24-1 to TRBJ2-7, with 7 bases fitting TRBD1. The trim removed 4 bases at V and 4 bases at J, leaving 6 bases unmatched. CDR1 is KGHDR, CDR2 SFDVKD, per germline. This CDR3 is built from 14 residues. The CDR3 spells CATSDGTERYEQYF. The CDR3 nucleotides are TGTGCCACCAGTGACGGGACAGAAAGATACGAGCAGTACTTC.

This chain connects TRBV5-1 to TRBJ1-1; 7 bases map to TRBD1. After removal of 4 bases from V and 5 bases from J, the junction contained 8 bases not matched to a gene. This CDR3 contains 14 residues. In germline, CDR1 is SGHRS, CDR2 YFSETQ. The CDR3 spells CASSAEGAGTEAFF. Written as DNA, the CDR3 is TGCGCCAGCAGCGCGGAGGGGGCTGGTACTGAAGCTTTCTTT.

J is TRBJ2-2 and V is TRBV5-1; TRBD2 is a possible D gene (6 bases). This CDR3 contains 13 residues. V dropped 5 bases and J dropped 9 bases, with 14 bases sitting between them. CDR1 is SGHRS, CDR2 YFSETQ, per germline. The CDR3 protein is CASRRRETRELFF. CDR3 nucleotides: TGCGCCAGCAGACGGAGGGAGACCCGGGAGCTGTTTTTT.

This clone was observed once. This sequence joins TRBV29-1 and TRBJ2-3; possible D gene TRBD2, 6 bases. V lost 7 bases to trimming and J lost 2 bases, with 13 bases between them. The germline V gene has CDR1 SQVTM and CDR2 ANQGSEA. The CDR3 loop spans 13 amino acids. The CDR3 region has the DNA TGCAGCGGGACGGGACTCTACACAGATACGCAGTATTTT. Protein product: CSGTGLYTDTQYF.

The rearrangement uses TRBV19 and TRBJ1-5; D unresolved. CDR1 is LNHDA, CDR2 SQIVND, per germline (reference sequence). The V end was cut by 5 bases, the J end by 1 base, with 9 bases between. CDR3 length: 14 amino acids. The CDR3 nucleotides are TGTGCCAGTAGTTTCGGGATGAGCAATCAGCCCCAGCATTTT. Amino acid sequence: CASSFGMSNQPQHF.